The 31 T cell receptor beta chains in this list originate from one sample, sequenced in a study of blood T cell repertoires in COVID-19 (dated by TCRdb to between 2020 and 2021). Library preparation was by the immunoSEQ multiplex PCR assay. TCRdb re-hosts the immuneACCESS table, in-frame sequences only. Its copies lack some clones; in the studies checked, an unresolved V gene accounts for under half of them, and the cause for the rest is not known. Counted in this sample were 180,000 or so clones; about 80% of them appeared once. The top ten hold roughly 6.9% of the sample. The specimen sequenced was PBMCs or T cells enriched from blood (not recorded which). Receptors were obtained from a man aged 35-49 years who had recovered from COVID-19.

This clone was recorded only once. In DNA form, the CDR3 reads TGTGCCAGCAGCCGGACAGGGGGGGGCGATGCAAAACTGTTTTTT. The encoded protein is CASSRTGGGDAKLFF. The chain uses TRBV5-4 and TRBJ1-4; 10 bases match TRBD1. This CDR3 has 15 amino acids. The ends lost 4 bases at V and 10 bases at J; junction bases unmatched: 10. Germline V CDR1 and CDR2: SGHNT, YYREEE (reference sequence). Drawing the rest from reference TRBV5-4 and TRBJ1-4, the complete variable domain is ETGVTQSPTHLIKTRGQQVTLRCSSQSGHNTVSWYQQALGQGPQFIFQYYREEENGRGNFPPRFSGLQFPNYSSELNVNALELDDSALYLCASSRTGGGDAKLFFGSGTQLSVL.

The chain links TRBV5-8 to TRBJ1-6, with TRBD1 identical over 8 bases. Trimming removed 1 base from V and 7 bases from J; junction bases left unmatched: 4. From germline, CDR1 is SGHTS and CDR2 YDEGEE. This CDR3 has 15 amino acids. CDR3 nucleotide sequence: TGTGCCAGCAGCTTGATACAGGGGGGAAATTCACCCCTCCACTTT. Translating gives CASSLIQGGNSPLHF.

This chain uses TRBV6-5 with TRBJ1-4; D gene uncertain. The CDR3 loop spans 12 amino acids. The germline gives CDR1 MNHEY, CDR2 SVGAGI. Between the trimmed V and J ends, which lost 8 bases and 0 bases, there was a span of 4 bases. CDR3 coding DNA: TGTGCCAGCCGAGCAACTAATGAAAAACTGTTTTTT. This codes for CASRATNEKLFF.

This chain connects TRBV10-2 to TRBJ1-3; D unresolved. Between the trimmed V and J ends, which lost 2 bases and 0 bases, there was a span of 8 bases. The CDR3 spans 15 residues. Germline V CDR1 and CDR2: WSHSY, SAAADI. CDR3 DNA sequence: TGCGCCAGCAGTGAGGGTACATCCTCTGGAAACACCATATATTTT. This codes for CASSEGTSSGNTIYF.

The V call is TRBV5-5, the J call TRBJ1-6; 8 nucleotides line up with TRBD1. CDR3 length equals 14 residues. V lost 4 bases, J lost 7 bases, and 4 bases stayed unmatched. Germline loops: CDR1 SGHKS, CDR2 YYEKEE (reference sequence). The CDR3 sequence is CASSTRTGNSPLHF. Here the CDR3 DNA reads TGTGCCAGCAGCACCCGGACAGGGAATTCACCCCTCCACTTT.

The genes are TRBV28 and TRBJ1-3, with 7 nucleotides matching TRBD1. Losses at the gene ends were 6 bases for V and 0 bases for J; bases not matched to a gene: 11. Germline assignment: CDR1 MDHEN and CDR2 SYDVKM. The CDR3 runs to 17 residues. The CDR3 DNA reads as TGTGCCAGCAGCGCAAACATAGGGGGCGTCTCTGGAAACACCATATATTTT. Translated, it gives CASSANIGGVSGNTIYF.

The chain recombines TRBV3-1 (or the pseudogene TRBV3-2) with TRBJ2-5, with TRBD2 identical over 9 bases. The V and J ends lost 7 bases and 4 bases, in that order; junction bases with no gene match: 16. The CDR3 length is 17 residues. Germline assignment: CDR1 LGHDT and CDR2 YNNKEL (reference sequence). This CDR3 is CASTTQRLAARRETQYF. The CDR3 region has the DNA TGTGCCAGCACAACGCAGCGACTAGCGGCACGAAGAGAGACCCAGTACTTC.

This clone was seen more than once but under ten times. The chain has TRBV5-6 and TRBJ1-1, with 7 bases matching TRBD1. CDR3 length equals 18 residues. Germline CDR1 SGHDT, CDR2 YYEEEE. After removal of 2 bases from V and 0 bases from J, the junction contained 13 bases not matched to a gene. CDR3 in amino acids: CASSFSAGTDDLNTEAFF. Written as DNA, the CDR3 is TGTGCCAGCAGCTTCAGCGCCGGGACAGACGACTTGAACACTGAAGCTTTCTTT.

The rearrangement joins TRBV2 to TRBJ1-1; 9 positions match TRBD1. The J segment lost 11 bases and the V segment lost 5 bases, leaving 6 bases of the junction unmatched. The germline V gene encodes CDR1 SNHLY and CDR2 FYNNEI. CDR3 size: 12 residues. This CDR3 reads CASSLKGTGAFF. CDR3 DNA: TGTGCCAGCAGTCTAAAAGGGACAGGGGCTTTCTTT. The full variable domain, with the rest looked up from reference TRBV2 and TRBJ1-1, is EPEVTQTPSHQVTQMGQEVILRCVPISNHLYFYWYRQILGQKVEFLVSFYNNEISEKSEIFDDQFSVERPDGSNFTLKIRSTKLEDSAMYFCASSLKGTGAFFGQGTRLTVV.

This clone was counted a single time. The rearrangement links TRBV5-1 to TRBJ2-7; tentatively, D is TRBD1 (5 bases). Trimming shortened V by 7 bases and J by 4 bases, and 18 bases separated the two germline ends. The CDR3 contains 14 residues. CDR1 is SGHRS, CDR2 YFSETQ, per germline. CDR3 sequence: CASQSSVPGYEQYF. The CDR3 nucleotides read TGCGCCAGCCAAAGCTCGGTACCAGGGTACGAGCAGTACTTC.

V is TRBV19 and J is TRBJ1-4, with 10 positions matching TRBD1. The CDR3 consists of 15 residues. V trimming: 6 bases; J trimming: 4 bases; junction bases outside the gene matches: 5. Germline CDR1 LNHDA, CDR2 SQIVND (reference sequence). This CDR3 is CASRWGQGNNEKLFF. The CDR3 DNA follows: TGTGCCAGTAGATGGGGACAGGGGAATAATGAAAAACTGTTTTTT.

As for this clone: Germline and junction disagree at one end, which may indicate a read error. The chain links TRBV7-7 to TRBJ2-1; no reliable D call. Germline lookup yields CDR1 SSHAT and CDR2 FNYEAQ (reference sequence). The CDR3 length is 17 residues. The CDR3 nucleotides read TGTGCTAGCAGCTCCTCAATTGACTTCGTCGCCTACAATGAGCAGTTCTTC. The encoded protein is CASSSSIDFVAYNEQFF.

This clone was observed a handful of times. This chain uses TRBV19 with TRBJ2-2; maybe TRBD2 (6 bases). The CDR3 extends over 14 amino acids. The germline CDR1 and CDR2 sequences are LNHDA and SQIVND (reference sequence). With 9 bases removed from V and 4 bases from J, the gap between germline ends came to 15 bases. The CDR3 DNA sequence: TGTGCCAGCCTCCGGGACTCAACCACCGGGGAGCTGTTTTTT. The encoded protein is CASLRDSTTGELFF. The full variable domain, rest sourced from reference TRBV19 and TRBJ2-2, is DGGITQSPKYLFRKEGQNVTLSCEQNLNHDAMYWYRQDPGQGLRLIYYSQIVNDFQKGDIAEGYSVSREKKESFPLTVTSAQKNPTAFYLCASLRDSTTGELFFGEGSRLTVL.

The rearrangement joins TRBV7-9 to TRBJ1-2, with 9 bases that match TRBD1. V lost 5 bases and J lost 12; bases outside the gene matches: 10. CDR3 length: 13 residues. Germline-derived CDR1 and CDR2 are SEHNR and FQNEAQ (reference sequence). The CDR3 DNA sequence: TGTGCCAGCAGCCCCGACAGGGGGGACGGGGACACCTTC. Translated: CASSPDRGDGDTF.

The chain carries TRBV11-1 and TRBJ2-5; perhaps TRBD2 as D (5 bases). The CDR3 runs 13 residues. V dropped 7 bases and J dropped 3 bases, with 12 bases sitting between them. Germline V lookup: CDR1 SGHAT, CDR2 FQDESV (reference sequence). The CDR3 DNA reads TGTGCCAGCACCCTCGGGGTTGAAGAGACCCAGTACTTC. Its translation: CASTLGVEETQYF.

The chain links TRBV2 to TRBJ1-6, with 7 bases fitting TRBD1. The CDR3 extends over 15 amino acids. The V segment lost 4 bases and the J segment 7 bases; nucleotides outside the gene matches: 7. Germline V gene lookup returns CDR1 SNHLY and CDR2 FYNNEI. CDR3 nucleotide sequence: TGTGCCAGCAGTGTGGGACAGACCTGGAATTCACCCCTCCACTTT. Its protein is CASSVGQTWNSPLHF.

The chain carries TRBV4-3 and TRBJ1-1, with 8 bases matching TRBD1. CDR3 length: 14 amino acids. The germline gives CDR1 LGHNA, CDR2 YSLEER. The trim removed 4 bases at V and 2 bases at J, leaving 3 bases unmatched. The CDR3 nucleotides are TGCGCCAGCAGCCCCGGACAGGGAAACACTGAAGCTTTCTTT. Translation gives CASSPGQGNTEAFF.

J is TRBJ1-2 and V is TRBV6-5; D gene unclear. The CDR3 is 11 residues long. V gave up 11 bases and J gave up 12 bases, with 19 bases separating them. The V gene's germline CDR1 is MNHEY and CDR2 SVGAGI. CDR3 in amino acids: CAALTGKSHTF. CDR3 nucleotides: TGTGCCGCGCTTACCGGGAAGTCCCACACCTTC.

This chain uses TRBV11-2 with TRBJ1-2; the D is unclear. Deletions cut 5 bases from V and 3 bases from J, with 13 bases between. The CDR3 contains 14 residues. Germline V gene lookup returns CDR1 SGHAT and CDR2 FQNNGV. The CDR3 here is CASSPSAEDYGYTF. In DNA form, the CDR3 reads TGTGCCAGCAGCCCCTCGGCGGAAGACTATGGCTACACCTTC.

This chain links TRBV5-1 with TRBJ2-7, with D perhaps TRBD2 (6 bases). CDR1 and CDR2 from the germline V gene are SGHRS and YFSETQ. The germline V and J ends were trimmed by 5 bases and 3 bases, with 15 bases remaining between them. The CDR3 consists of 14 residues. This CDR3 is CASSSTGGFYEQYF. CDR3 nucleotide sequence: TGCGCCAGCAGTTCTACTGGGGGGTTCTACGAGCAGTACTTC.

At least ten counts were recorded for this clone. In nucleotides, the CDR3 is TGCAGCGTTGAAGGGACAGGGCCTAATGAAAAACTGTTTTTT. Translation gives CSVEGTGPNEKLFF. The V call is TRBV29-1, the J call TRBJ1-4; 8 positions agree with TRBD1. With V trimmed by 1 base and J by 3 bases, 1 base remained unmatched. This CDR3 has 14 residues. Germline V CDR1 and CDR2: SQVTM, ANQGSEA.

The V gene is TRBV6-2 or TRBV6-3, the J gene TRBJ1-2; TRBD1 agrees at 7 bases. This CDR3 has 13 amino acids. J was trimmed by 8 bases and V by 4 bases; bases with no gene match: 7. The germline gives CDR1 MNHEY, CDR2 SVGEGT. This CDR3 reads CASSFRTGGGYTF. The CDR3, as DNA: TGTGCCAGCAGTTTCCGGACAGGCGGCGGCTACACCTTC.

The genes are TRBV11-2 and TRBJ2-1, with 16 positions matching TRBD2. The germline V gene encodes CDR1 SGHAT and CDR2 FQNNGV. The junction had 9 bases not matched to a gene; V was cut back by 4 bases and J by 12 bases. The CDR3 sequence is 16 residues long. DNA for the CDR3: TGTGCCAGCAGCTCACTGGGACTAGCGGGGGGGCAGGGGCAGTTCTTC. Its protein product is CASSSLGLAGGQGQFF. Filled out from reference TRBV11-2 and TRBJ2-1, the complete variable domain reads EAGVAQSPRYKIIEKRQSVAFWCNPISGHATLYWYQQILGQGPKLLIQFQNNGVVDDSQLPKDRFSAERLKGVDSTLKIQPAKLEDSAVYLCASSSLGLAGGQGQFFGPGTRLTVL.

The genes are TRBV6-5 and TRBJ1-3; D might be TRBD1 (6 bases). Trimming cost V 0 bases and J 4 bases, with 13 bases left between them. The CDR3 contains 16 residues. Germline lookup yields CDR1 MNHEY and CDR2 SVGAGI. CDR3 nucleotide sequence: TGTGCCAGCAGTTACTCGGACAGTATGTTAGGAAACACCATATATTTT. Protein product: CASSYSDSMLGNTIYF.

The gene calls are TRBV5-1 and TRBJ1-6; tentatively, D is TRBD1 (6 bases). The CDR3 loop spans 14 amino acids. The germline V gene has CDR1 SGHRS and CDR2 YFSETQ. The germline V and J ends were trimmed by 0 bases and 9 bases, with 10 bases remaining between them. The CDR3 sequence is CASSLGGGGSPLHF. Here the CDR3 DNA reads TGCGCCAGCAGCTTGGGAGGGGGGGGTTCACCCCTCCACTTT.

The chain carries TRBV5-1 and TRBJ2-1, with D maybe TRBD2 (5 bases). The germline V gene has CDR1 SGHRS and CDR2 YFSETQ. The CDR3 has 16 amino acids. Trimming removed 6 bases at V and 5 bases at J, with 21 bases between. The CDR3 nucleotides read TGCGCCAGCAACTCACTAGAACCCCACAAGGACAATGAGCAGTTCTTC. As protein: CASNSLEPHKDNEQFF.

This chain uses TRBV10-3 with TRBJ1-1; tentatively, D is TRBD1 (5 bases). The CDR3 contains 15 residues. Trimming cost V 4 bases and J 1 base, with 13 bases left between them. Germline CDR1 and CDR2: ENHRY and SYGVKD. DNA for the CDR3: TGTGCCATCAGTGGACGACAGAGTACGAACACTGAAGCTTTCTTT. Protein: CAISGRQSTNTEAFF.

This chain links TRBV10-3 with TRBJ1-5; D may be TRBD1 (5 bases). V gave up 2 bases and J gave up 3 bases, with 11 bases separating them. There are 15 residues in the CDR3. Germline V gene lookup returns CDR1 ENHRY and CDR2 SYGVKD. CDR3 amino acids: CAISEDRAFNQPQHF. The CDR3 DNA is TGTGCCATCAGTGAGGACAGAGCTTTCAATCAGCCCCAGCATTTT.

The rearrangement joins TRBV28 to TRBJ1-5; TRBD1 matches at 7 bases. CDR1 is MDHEN, CDR2 SYDVKM, per germline. V was clipped by 5 bases and J by 6 bases; unmatched bases: 7. The CDR3 sequence is 14 residues long. The chain's CDR3 is CASSPGQEIQPQHF. The CDR3 DNA reads TGTGCCAGCAGTCCTGGACAGGAGATTCAGCCCCAGCATTTT.

The chain recombines TRBV25-1 with TRBJ2-3; a weak D match, TRBD2 (7 bases). The germline CDR1 and CDR2 sequences are MGHDK and SYGVNS. This CDR3 region has 14 residues. V was trimmed by 3 bases and J by 6 bases, leaving 13 bases between them. The DNA for the CDR3 is TGTGCCAGCAGTGATCGGGGGGCCGGGGATACGCAGTATTTT. Its protein product is CASSDRGAGDTQYF.

The chain joins TRBV11-2 to TRBJ2-1, with TRBD2 matching 8 bases. The V segment lost 6 bases and the J segment 9 bases; nucleotides outside the gene matches: 10. Looked up from germline, CDR1 is SGHAT and CDR2 is FQNNGV. The CDR3 extends over 14 amino acids. CDR3 in DNA: TGTGCCAGCAGTCCCTGGGCGGGGGGTCTTGAGCAGTTCTTC. It codes for CASSPWAGGLEQFF.